Here is one T cell receptor beta chain with its context. Its antigen is as yet unknown. Only in-frame clones appear in the TCRdb table, and some are missing; sequencing was by immunoSEQ multiplex PCR. The table lists around 130,000 clones, around 90% of them singletons. This record belongs to a study of T cells in localized non-small cell lung cancer. Notes on the study in general: A denser population of T cells in blood accompanied longer overall survival. Paired adjacent lung recovered a median approximately 57 of the top 100 tumor clones. It was uninvolved adjacent lung that showed the highest T cell clonality, exceeding tumor. Multi-region tumor sequencing was not done, so intratumor heterogeneity could not be excluded.

This CDR3 is built from 15 residues. Trimming stripped 7 bases from V and 1 base from J, with 16 bases between. This clonotype was sampled from a female donor aged 60 or older with stage I lung adenocarcinoma. The V call is TRBV23-1, the J call TRBJ2-5, with a tentative D call TRBD2 (5 bases). TRBV23-1 is annotated as an ORF whose role is uncertain. The source was peripheral blood, collected before any cancer treatment. The CDR3 reads CASTPGSGIQETQYF. In nucleotides, the CDR3 is TGCGCCAGCACTCCGGGGTCAGGTATCCAAGAGACCCAGTACTTC.